The 5 T cell receptor beta chains given below trace back to one sample, sequenced in a study of blood T cell repertoires in COVID-19. Profiling relied on immunoSEQ multiplex PCR, and the TCRdb table lists in-frame clones only, not all of them. The sample yields a few hundred thousand clones, roughly four fifths seen once. The source material was PBMCs or T cells enriched from blood (not recorded which). These receptors came from a woman aged 50 to 60 who had recovered from COVID-19.

The chain links TRBV7-2 to TRBJ1-3; D remains ambiguous. Germline V gene lookup returns CDR1 SGHTA and CDR2 FQGNSA. This CDR3 has 16 residues. Trimming pared 4 bases from V and 0 bases from J, leaving 13 bases between. The CDR3 DNA is TGTGCCAGCAGCTCCTGGTCTTCGAGCTCTGGAAACACCATATATTTT. This gives the protein CASSSWSSSSGNTIYF.

This clone was observed once. CDR3 coding DNA: TGTGCGGGCGGTACGGGACTAGCGGGGGTCACAGATACGCAGTATTTT. Translation gives CAGGTGLAGVTDTQYF. V and J are TRBV2 and TRBJ2-3, with 14 bases that match TRBD2. Germline-derived CDR1 and CDR2 are SNHLY and FYNNEI. The CDR3 length is 16 residues.

The chain combines TRBV3-1 (or the pseudogene TRBV3-2) with TRBJ1-2; the D gene is possibly TRBD1 (6 bases). There are 13 residues in the CDR3. The germline V gene encodes CDR1 LGHDT and CDR2 YNNKEL (reference sequence). Trimming stripped 4 bases from V and 5 bases from J, with 11 bases between. The CDR3 protein is CASSPGQPYGYTF. Written as DNA, the CDR3 is TGTGCCAGCAGCCCTGGACAGCCATATGGCTACACCTTC.

The chain couples TRBV27 to TRBJ2-7, with 8 bases matching TRBD2. Germline-derived CDR1 and CDR2 are MNHEY and SMNVEV (reference sequence). The V gene end was trimmed by 4 bases and the J gene end by 3 bases; junction bases not matched to a gene: 11. This CDR3 spans 16 amino acids. CDR3 nucleotide sequence: TGTGCCAGCAGTTCACCTTCCCTGGCGGGGGGCTACGAGCAGTACTTC. It encodes CASSSPSLAGGYEQYF.

This clone appeared a few times. V usage is TRBV27 and J usage is TRBJ1-4; TRBD1 might be the D (5 bases). Germline-derived CDR1 and CDR2 are MNHEY and SMNVEV (reference sequence). V was pared by 5 bases and J by 5 bases, with 18 bases between. The CDR3 totals 16 residues. The CDR3 bases are TGTGCCAGCAGTCCCCTCCCCCAGGGTCAGAATGAAAAACTGTTTTTT. Its translation is CASSPLPQGQNEKLFF.